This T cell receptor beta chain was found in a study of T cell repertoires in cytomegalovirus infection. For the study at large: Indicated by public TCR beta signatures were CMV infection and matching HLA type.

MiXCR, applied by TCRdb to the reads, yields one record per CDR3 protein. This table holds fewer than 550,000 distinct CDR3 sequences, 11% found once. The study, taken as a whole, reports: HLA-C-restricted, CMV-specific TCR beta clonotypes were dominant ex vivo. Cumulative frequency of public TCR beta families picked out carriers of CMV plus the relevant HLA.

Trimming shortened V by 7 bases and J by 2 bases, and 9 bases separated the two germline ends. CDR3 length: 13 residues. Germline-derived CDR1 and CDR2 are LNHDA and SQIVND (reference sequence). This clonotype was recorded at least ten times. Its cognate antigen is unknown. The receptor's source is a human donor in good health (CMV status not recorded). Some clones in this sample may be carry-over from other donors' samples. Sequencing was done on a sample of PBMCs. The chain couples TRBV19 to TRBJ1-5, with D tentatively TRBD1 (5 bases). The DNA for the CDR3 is TGTGCCAGTAACCCGGGGGGCAATCAGCCCCAGCATTTT. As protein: CASNPGGNQPQHF. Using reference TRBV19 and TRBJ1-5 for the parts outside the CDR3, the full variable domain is DGGITQSPKYLFRKEGQNVTLSCEQNLNHDAMYWYRQDPGQGLRLIYYSQIVNDFQKGDIAEGYSVSREKKESFPLTVTSAQKNPTAFYLCASNPGGNQPQHFGDGTRLSIL.